The source of this T cell receptor (beta chain) is a study of T cell changes during pregnancy in multiple sclerosis. The CDR3 has 13 residues. CDR1 and CDR2 (germline): SNHLY, FYNNEI. V was cut by 3 bases and J by 4 bases, with 10 bases left in between. Clones were read by immunoSEQ multiplex PCR, and TCRdb kept only the in-frame ones, dropping some. The sample holds roughly 110,000 clones, 92% seen once. The material was peripheral blood, obtained in the third trimester of pregnancy. This sequence joins TRBV2 and TRBJ2-7, with D unresolved. This clonotype was sampled from a female donor in good health, enrolled as a control in a pregnancy study. CDR3 region: CASSDPTVYEQYF. In DNA form, the CDR3 reads TGTGCCAGCAGTGACCCGACTGTGTACGAGCAGTACTTC.